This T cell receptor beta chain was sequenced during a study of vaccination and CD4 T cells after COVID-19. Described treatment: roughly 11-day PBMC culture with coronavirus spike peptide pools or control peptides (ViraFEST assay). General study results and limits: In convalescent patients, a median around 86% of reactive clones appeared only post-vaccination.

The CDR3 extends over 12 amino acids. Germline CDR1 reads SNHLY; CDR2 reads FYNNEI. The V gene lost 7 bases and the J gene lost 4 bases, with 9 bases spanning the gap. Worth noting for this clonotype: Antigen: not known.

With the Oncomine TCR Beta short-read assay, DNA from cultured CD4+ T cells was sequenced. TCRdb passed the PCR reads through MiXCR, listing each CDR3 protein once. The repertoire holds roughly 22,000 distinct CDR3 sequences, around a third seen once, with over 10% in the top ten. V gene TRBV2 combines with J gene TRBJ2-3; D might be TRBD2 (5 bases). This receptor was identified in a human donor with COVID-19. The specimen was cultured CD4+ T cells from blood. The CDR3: CASNLGADTQYF. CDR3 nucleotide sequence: TGTGCCAGCAACCTGGGAGCAGATACGCAGTATTTT. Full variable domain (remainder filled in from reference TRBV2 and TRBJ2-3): EPEVTQTPSHQVTQMGQEVILRCVPISNHLYFYWYRQILGQKVEFLVSFYNNEISEKSEIFDDQFSVERPDGSNFTLKIRSTKLEDSAMYFCASNLGADTQYFGPGTRLTVL.